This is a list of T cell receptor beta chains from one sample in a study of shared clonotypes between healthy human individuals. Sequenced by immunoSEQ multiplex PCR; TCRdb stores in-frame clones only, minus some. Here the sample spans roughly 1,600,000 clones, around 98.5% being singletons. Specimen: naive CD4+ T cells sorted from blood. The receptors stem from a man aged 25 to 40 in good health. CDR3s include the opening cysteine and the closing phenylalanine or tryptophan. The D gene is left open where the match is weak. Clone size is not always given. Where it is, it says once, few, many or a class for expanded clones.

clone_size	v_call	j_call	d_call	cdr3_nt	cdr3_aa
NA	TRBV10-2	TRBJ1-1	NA	TGCGCCAGCGTCCTGATGGGGAAAGGAGCTTTCTTT	CASVLMGKGAFF
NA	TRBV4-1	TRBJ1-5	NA	TGCGCCAGCAGCCCGGGCCCTCATCAGCCCCAGCATTTT	CASSPGPHQPQHF
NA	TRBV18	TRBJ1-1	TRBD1	TGTGCCAGCTCACCCAGCAGGGGGCTTTTACGGAACACTGAAGCTTTCTTT	CASSPSRGLLRNTEAFF
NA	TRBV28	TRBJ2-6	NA	TGTGCCAGCAGCTCGATTGGGGCCAACGTCCTGACTTTC	CASSSIGANVLTF
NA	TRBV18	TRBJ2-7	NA	TGTGCCAGCTCGCCGGGATCGATCTCCTACGAGCAGTACTTC	CASSPGSISYEQYF
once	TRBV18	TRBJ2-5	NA	TGTGCCAGCTCACCACTCTTGACTCAGCAAGAGACCCAGTACTTC	CASSPLLTQQETQYF
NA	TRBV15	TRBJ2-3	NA	TGTGCCACCAGCAGAGATCGGGAGAGCAGGGGGACATTTAGCACAGATACGCAGTATTTT	CATSRDRESRGTFSTDTQYF
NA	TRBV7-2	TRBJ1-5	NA	TGTGCCAGCAGCTTGATATATAGCAATCAGCCCCAGCATTTT	CASSLIYSNQPQHF
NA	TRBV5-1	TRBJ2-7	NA	TGCGCCAGCAGCTTGGCAGGGAGTATCTCCTACGAGCAGTACTTC	CASSLAGSISYEQYF
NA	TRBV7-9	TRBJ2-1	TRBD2	TGTGCCAGCAGCTTAGGGGCACTAGCGGGGACCTACAATGAGCAGTTCTTC	CASSLGALAGTYNEQFF
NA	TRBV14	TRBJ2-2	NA	TGTGCCAGCAGCCAAGACTTCGGGGAGCTGTTTTTT	CASSQDFGELFF
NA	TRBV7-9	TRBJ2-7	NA	TGTGCCAGCAGCTTAGGGCCCGGAAGCTCCTACGAGCAGTACTTC	CASSLGPGSSYEQYF
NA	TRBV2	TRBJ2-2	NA	TGTGCCAGCAGTGGTAGTGTCCGGGACTCCTTGACCGGGGAGCTGTTTTTT	CASSGSVRDSLTGELFF
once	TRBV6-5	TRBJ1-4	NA	TGTGCCAGCAGTTATCAGATCATTGGTGGAAAACTGTTTTTT	CASSYQIIGGKLFF
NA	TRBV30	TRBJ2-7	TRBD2	TGTGCCTCCCGGATGGGACTAGCGGGAGGCTACGAGCAGTACTTC	CASRMGLAGGYEQYF
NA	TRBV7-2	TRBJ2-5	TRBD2	TGTGCCAGCAGCGGAGTGGGACTAGCGGGAGGGCCGGGGGAGACCCAGTACTTC	CASSGVGLAGGPGETQYF
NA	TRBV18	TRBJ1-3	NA	TGTGCCAGCTCAACGAGAACAGGAGACTCTGGAAACACCATATATTTT	CASSTRTGDSGNTIYF
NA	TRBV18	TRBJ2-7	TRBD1	TGTGCCAGCTCACTTGGACAGGGGGCGTACGAGCAGTACTTC	CASSLGQGAYEQYF
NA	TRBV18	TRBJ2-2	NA	TGTGCCAGCTCCCAAGCTACCCCCACCGGGGAGCTGTTTTTT	CASSQATPTGELFF
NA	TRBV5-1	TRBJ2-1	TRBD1	TGCGCCAGCAGCTTGGCCCCGGGACAGGGATACAATGAGCAGTTCTTC	CASSLAPGQGYNEQFF
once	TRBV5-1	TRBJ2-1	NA	TGCGCCAGCAGCTTGGTGACGGCAGCCCTCAATGAGCAGTTCTTC	CASSLVTAALNEQFF
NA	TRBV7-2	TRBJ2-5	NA	TGTGCCAGCAGCCAACGGGGACCGGGAGACGAGACCCAGTACTTC	CASSQRGPGDETQYF
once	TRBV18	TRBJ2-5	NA	TGTGCCAGCTCAACCTTCACCGGGAACCAAGAGACCCAGTACTTC	CASSTFTGNQETQYF
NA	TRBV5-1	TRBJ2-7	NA	TGCGCCAGCAGTTTGGACCGGGTCTCCTACGAGCAGTACTTC	CASSLDRVSYEQYF
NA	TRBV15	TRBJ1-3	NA	TGTGCCACCAGCAGGATCCTACTGGGTGGAAACACCATATATTTT	CATSRILLGGNTIYF
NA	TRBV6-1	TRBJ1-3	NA	TGTGCCAGCAGTGAAGCGATGGGGGCCCCTGGAAACACCATATATTTT	CASSEAMGAPGNTIYF
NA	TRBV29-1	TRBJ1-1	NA	TGCAGCGTTGACGGGGGGCCTGGCACTGAAGCTTTCTTT	CSVDGGPGTEAFF
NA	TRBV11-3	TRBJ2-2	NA	TGTGCCAGCAGCGAAGGACAGAAGAACACCGGGGAGCTGTTTTTT	CASSEGQKNTGELFF
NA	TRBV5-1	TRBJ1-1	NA	TGCGCCAGCAGCGGTGGGACCGTAATGGGAACTGAAGCTTTCTTT	CASSGGTVMGTEAFF
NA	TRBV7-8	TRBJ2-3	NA	TGTGCCAGCAGGTCCGCAGGGGGGTCAGATACGCAGTATTTT	CASRSAGGSDTQYF
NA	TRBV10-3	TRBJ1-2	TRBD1	TGTGCCACTTTCCCGGGACAGTCAGAGTATGGCTACACCTTC	CATFPGQSEYGYTF
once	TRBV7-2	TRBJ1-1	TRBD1	TGTGCCAGCAGCTTACGGACAGGATTGAACACTGAAGCTTTCTTT	CASSLRTGLNTEAFF
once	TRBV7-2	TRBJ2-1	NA	TGTGCCAGCAGCTTTACGGGAGTCATGTCCAATGAGCAGTTCTTC	CASSFTGVMSNEQFF
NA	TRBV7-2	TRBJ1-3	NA	TGTGCCAGCAGGTCCGGGTCCAATCCCGGAAACACCATATATTTT	CASRSGSNPGNTIYF
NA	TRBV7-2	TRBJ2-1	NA	TGTGCCAGCAGTCAGGGTTACGAGCAGTTCTTC	CASSQGYEQFF
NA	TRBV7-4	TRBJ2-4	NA	TGTGCCAGCAGCTTAGTTCGGGACACCCAAGCCAAAAACATTCAGTACTTC	CASSLVRDTQAKNIQYF